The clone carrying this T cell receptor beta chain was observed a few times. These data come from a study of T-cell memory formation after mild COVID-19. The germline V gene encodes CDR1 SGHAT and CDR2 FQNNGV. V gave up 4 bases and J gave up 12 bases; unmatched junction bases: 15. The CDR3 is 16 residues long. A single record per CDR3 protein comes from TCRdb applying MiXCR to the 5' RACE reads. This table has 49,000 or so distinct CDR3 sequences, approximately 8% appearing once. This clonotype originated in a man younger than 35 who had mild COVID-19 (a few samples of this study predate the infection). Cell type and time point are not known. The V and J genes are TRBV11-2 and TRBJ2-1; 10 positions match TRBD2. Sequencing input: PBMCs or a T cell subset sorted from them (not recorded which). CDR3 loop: CASSSPSGGARSGQFF. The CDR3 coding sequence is TGTGCCAGCAGCTCCCCCAGCGGGGGGGCAAGGTCGGGGCAGTTCTTC.